This TCR beta chain was identified in a study of T cell changes during pregnancy in multiple sclerosis. CDR1 and CDR2 from the germline V gene are LNHDA and SQIVND (reference sequence). This CDR3 is 15 amino acids long. Trimming at V came to 7 bases and at J to 7 bases, leaving 10 bases not matched to a gene. TCRdb's copy holds only in-frame clones and misses some; the assay was immunoSEQ multiplex PCR. The data show under 35,000 clones, more than 80% seen once. This chain joins TRBV19 and TRBJ2-2, with TRBD1 matching 9 bases. The sequence derives from a female donor with multiple sclerosis, enrolled in a pregnancy study. The sample was CD4+ T cells from peripheral blood mononuclear cells, taken in the first trimester of pregnancy. This CDR3 reads CASISGQGTFGELFF. CDR3 sequence (DNA): TGTGCCAGTATATCGGGACAGGGAACCTTCGGGGAGCTGTTTTTT.